This T cell receptor beta chain appears in the sequencing data of a study of response to subunit inactivated influenza vaccine. This CDR3 comprises 14 residues. Trimming removed 6 bases from V and 0 bases from J, with 10 bases in between. MiXCR was run by TCRdb on the RT-PCR reads, yielding one entry per CDR3 protein. The sample gives 300,000 to 350,000 distinct CDR3 sequences, roughly 22% of which show up once; roughly 10% is in the top ten. General study points: Authors suggested few new T cells are recruited by each seasonal influenza vaccination.

Comments on this clonotype: Its specificity is not known.

Sequencing was performed on PBMCs from blood, taken about 20 months after vaccination. This receptor was identified in a man aged 45 to 70 who received an inactivated influenza vaccine. The rearrangement links TRBV12-3 or TRBV12-4 to TRBJ2-3; no reliable D call. The CDR3 loop reads CASSPFSSTDTQYF. The CDR3 nucleotides read TGTGCCAGCAGCCCCTTCTCTAGCACAGATACGCAGTATTTT.